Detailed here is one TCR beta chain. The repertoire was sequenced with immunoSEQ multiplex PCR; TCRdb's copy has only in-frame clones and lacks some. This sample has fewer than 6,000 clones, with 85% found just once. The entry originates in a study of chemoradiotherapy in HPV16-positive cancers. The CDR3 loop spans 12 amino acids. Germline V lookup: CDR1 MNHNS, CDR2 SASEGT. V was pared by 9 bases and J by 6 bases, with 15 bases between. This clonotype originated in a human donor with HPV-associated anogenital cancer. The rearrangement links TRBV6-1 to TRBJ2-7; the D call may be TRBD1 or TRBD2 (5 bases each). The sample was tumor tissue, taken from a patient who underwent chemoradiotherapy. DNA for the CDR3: TGTGCCAGTCGAGACGGGGCCGGCGAGCAGTACGTC. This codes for CASRDGAGEQYV.